Listed below are T cell receptor beta chains from one sample, sequenced in a study of T cell responses to AZD1222 COVID-19 vaccine. The method was immunoSEQ multiplex PCR; TCRdb's version includes in-frame clones alone and lacks a portion of them. The sample lists roughly 130,000 clones; roughly nine tenths were seen once. Source: peripheral blood, taken 28 days after the second dose of the MenACWY control vaccine. The receptor source for this set is an adult who received the MenACWY meningococcal vaccine as a control. Both conserved end residues are part of each CDR3. D genes are given only for firm matches. Clone size, where shown, is once, few, many, or a class for clones that have expanded.

v_call: TRBV11-2
j_call: TRBJ2-1
d_call: TRBD1
clone_size: NA
cdr3_aa: CASSLEATGNEQFF
cdr3_nt: TGTGCCAGCAGCTTAGAAGCGACAGGGAATGAGCAGTTCTTC

v_call: TRBV21-1
j_call: TRBJ2-7
d_call: NA
clone_size: NA
cdr3_aa: CASSNCRDGQGMRFSGRGCYEQYF
cdr3_nt: TGTGCCAGCAGCAATTGTAGGGACGGACAGGGGATGAGGTTTAGCGGGAGGGGCTGCTACGAGCAGTACTTC

v_call: TRBV12-3/TRBV12-4
j_call: TRBJ2-3
d_call: NA
clone_size: NA
cdr3_aa: CASSVTDTQYF
cdr3_nt: TGTGCCAGCAGCGTGACAGATACGCAGTATTTT

v_call: TRBV10-3
j_call: TRBJ1-3
d_call: NA
clone_size: NA
cdr3_aa: CAISDPGQAHVAIYF
cdr3_nt: TGTGCCATCAGTGACCCAGGGCAGGCCCATGTCGCCATATATTTT

v_call: TRBV7-2
j_call: TRBJ2-1
d_call: NA
clone_size: NA
cdr3_aa: CASSLAGDNEQFF
cdr3_nt: TGTGCCAGCAGCTTAGCGGGCGACAATGAGCAGTTCTTC

v_call: TRBV19
j_call: TRBJ2-5
d_call: TRBD1
clone_size: NA
cdr3_aa: CASGDSSSLLETQYF
cdr3_nt: TGTGCCAGTGGGGACAGTTCTTCTCTTTTAGAGACCCAGTACTTC

v_call: TRBV21-1
j_call: TRBJ2-5
d_call: NA
clone_size: NA
cdr3_aa: CASSKVGYRDNQETQYF
cdr3_nt: TGTGCCAGCAGCAAAGTAGGGTACCGGGACAACCAAGAGACCCAGTACTTC

v_call: TRBV5-1
j_call: TRBJ2-5
d_call: NA
clone_size: NA
cdr3_aa: CASSLNGWGEETQYF
cdr3_nt: TGCGCCAGCAGCTTGAATGGGTGGGGGGAAGAGACCCAGTACTTC

v_call: TRBV7-2
j_call: TRBJ2-3
d_call: NA
clone_size: NA
cdr3_aa: CASSPPPLGDTQYF
cdr3_nt: TGTGCCAGCAGCCCGCCACCGTTAGGGGATACGCAGTATTTT

v_call: TRBV5-1
j_call: TRBJ1-1
d_call: NA
clone_size: NA
cdr3_aa: CASSRERSNTEAFF
cdr3_nt: TGCGCCAGCAGCCGCGAAAGATCGAACACTGAAGCTTTCTTT

v_call: TRBV29-1
j_call: TRBJ1-2
d_call: TRBD1
clone_size: NA
cdr3_aa: CSVEAGQGRGGYTF
cdr3_nt: TGCAGCGTTGAAGCCGGACAGGGCCGGGGAGGCTACACCTTC

v_call: TRBV27
j_call: TRBJ2-7
d_call: TRBD2
clone_size: once
cdr3_aa: CASSLWTSALPYEQYF
cdr3_nt: TGTGCCAGCAGTTTATGGACTAGCGCCTTACCCTACGAGCAGTACTTC

v_call: TRBV27
j_call: TRBJ2-7
d_call: NA
clone_size: NA
cdr3_aa: CASSLQGTYEQYF
cdr3_nt: TGTGCCAGCAGTTTACAGGGAACCTACGAGCAGTACTTC

v_call: TRBV24-1
j_call: TRBJ2-1
d_call: NA
clone_size: once
cdr3_aa: CATSFRQGRSNEQFF
cdr3_nt: TGTGCCACCAGTTTTCGGCAGGGGAGGTCCAATGAGCAGTTCTTC

v_call: TRBV6-5
j_call: TRBJ1-1
d_call: TRBD1
clone_size: NA
cdr3_aa: CASTTPGQGAGAFF
cdr3_nt: TGTGCCAGCACTACCCCGGGACAGGGGGCTGGAGCTTTCTTT

v_call: TRBV28
j_call: TRBJ2-1
d_call: NA
clone_size: NA
cdr3_aa: CASSQREYNNEQFF
cdr3_nt: TGTGCCAGCAGTCAGAGGGAGTATAACAATGAGCAGTTCTTC

v_call: TRBV25-1
j_call: TRBJ2-7
d_call: TRBD1
clone_size: NA
cdr3_aa: CASSWDSGKQYF
cdr3_nt: TGTGCCAGCAGTTGGGACAGTGGCAAGCAGTACTTC

v_call: TRBV6-5
j_call: TRBJ2-2
d_call: NA
clone_size: NA
cdr3_aa: CASSYSNTGELFF
cdr3_nt: TGTGCCAGCAGTTACTCGAACACCGGGGAGCTGTTTTTT

v_call: TRBV6-1
j_call: TRBJ1-5
d_call: NA
clone_size: NA
cdr3_aa: CASSEDGGGNQPQHF
cdr3_nt: TGTGCCAGCAGTGAAGACGGGGGAGGCAATCAGCCCCAGCATTTT

v_call: TRBV5-1
j_call: TRBJ2-5
d_call: TRBD1
clone_size: NA
cdr3_aa: CASSTWTGQETQYF
cdr3_nt: TGCGCCAGCAGCACCTGGACAGGGCAAGAGACCCAGTACTTC

v_call: TRBV28
j_call: TRBJ2-7
d_call: NA
clone_size: NA
cdr3_aa: CASSPQGLNAAYEQYF
cdr3_nt: TGTGCCAGCAGTCCCCAAGGACTCAATGCGGCCTACGAGCAGTACTTC

v_call: TRBV2
j_call: TRBJ1-1
d_call: NA
clone_size: NA
cdr3_aa: CASSDLSIMNTEAFF
cdr3_nt: TGTGCCAGCAGTGATCTGTCTATCATGAACACTGAAGCTTTCTTT

v_call: TRBV21-1
j_call: TRBJ2-1
d_call: NA
clone_size: few
cdr3_aa: CASSTCWDSSYNEQFF
cdr3_nt: TGTGCCAGCAGCACGTGTTGGGATAGCTCCTACAATGAGCAGTTCTTC

v_call: TRBV21-1
j_call: TRBJ2-5
d_call: NA
clone_size: NA
cdr3_aa: CASSPSRLVGETQYF
cdr3_nt: TGTGCCAGCAGCCCCTCACGACTAGTGGGAGAGACCCAGTACTTC

v_call: TRBV5-5
j_call: TRBJ1-5
d_call: NA
clone_size: NA
cdr3_aa: CASTLSPAVGNNQPQHF
cdr3_nt: TGTGCCAGCACACTCTCCCCCGCGGTGGGGAACAATCAGCCCCAGCATTTT

v_call: TRBV6-1
j_call: TRBJ1-1
d_call: NA
clone_size: once
cdr3_aa: CASSEGMNAEAFF
cdr3_nt: TGTGCCAGCAGTGAGGGCATGAACGCTGAAGCTTTCTTT

v_call: TRBV27
j_call: TRBJ2-3
d_call: NA
clone_size: NA
cdr3_aa: CASRPGWAGPPSTDTQYF
cdr3_nt: TGTGCCAGCAGGCCTGGGTGGGCGGGTCCTCCTAGCACAGATACGCAGTATTTT

v_call: TRBV6-2/TRBV6-3
j_call: TRBJ2-1
d_call: NA
clone_size: NA
cdr3_aa: CASSSLDQNNEQFF
cdr3_nt: TGTGCCAGCAGTTCACTGGATCAGAACAATGAGCAGTTCTTC

v_call: TRBV11-2
j_call: TRBJ2-2
d_call: TRBD2
clone_size: NA
cdr3_aa: CASSFGLAEGSGELFF
cdr3_nt: TGTGCCAGCAGCTTCGGACTAGCGGAAGGCAGCGGGGAGCTGTTTTTT

v_call: TRBV14
j_call: TRBJ1-1
d_call: TRBD1
clone_size: NA
cdr3_aa: CASSQGTGTGVTEAFF
cdr3_nt: TGTGCCAGCAGCCAAGGGACCGGGACAGGGGTGACTGAAGCTTTCTTT

v_call: TRBV7-2
j_call: TRBJ2-5
d_call: TRBD1
clone_size: NA
cdr3_aa: CASSRDRGLETQYF
cdr3_nt: TGTGCCAGCAGCCGGGACAGGGGGCTTGAGACCCAGTACTTC

v_call: TRBV2
j_call: TRBJ1-2
d_call: NA
clone_size: NA
cdr3_aa: CASTPQGQYTNYGYTF
cdr3_nt: TGTGCCAGCACCCCACAAGGACAGTATACTAACTATGGCTACACCTTC

v_call: TRBV28
j_call: TRBJ2-2
d_call: NA
clone_size: NA
cdr3_aa: CASSLRKGELFF
cdr3_nt: TGTGCCAGCAGTTTAAGGAAAGGGGAGCTGTTTTTT

v_call: TRBV11-2
j_call: TRBJ2-3
d_call: TRBD1
clone_size: few
cdr3_aa: CASSLVLWTQGNTDTQYF
cdr3_nt: TGTGCCAGCAGCTTAGTCCTCTGGACACAGGGGAACACAGATACGCAGTATTTT

v_call: TRBV5-4
j_call: TRBJ2-2
d_call: TRBD2
clone_size: NA
cdr3_aa: CASSAGLAGNTGELFF
cdr3_nt: TGTGCCAGCAGCGCGGGACTAGCGGGAAACACCGGGGAGCTGTTTTTT

v_call: TRBV7-8
j_call: TRBJ2-7
d_call: TRBD1
clone_size: NA
cdr3_aa: CASSLGTGVGYEQYF
cdr3_nt: TGTGCCAGCAGCCTAGGGACAGGGGTTGGCTACGAGCAGTACTTC

v_call: TRBV3-1/TRBV3-2
j_call: TRBJ1-6
d_call: NA
clone_size: NA
cdr3_aa: CASRLGPLTSPLHF
cdr3_nt: TGTGCCAGCCGCCTGGGACCCCTAACTTCACCCCTCCACTTT

v_call: TRBV4-3
j_call: TRBJ2-7
d_call: TRBD2
clone_size: few
cdr3_aa: CASSQAGRAAEQYF
cdr3_nt: TGCGCCAGCAGCCAAGCCGGGAGGGCCGCCGAGCAGTACTTC

v_call: TRBV10-3
j_call: TRBJ1-1
d_call: NA
clone_size: NA
cdr3_aa: CAISAADRVTEAFF
cdr3_nt: TGTGCCATCAGTGCTGCAGACAGAGTCACTGAAGCTTTCTTT

v_call: TRBV4-3
j_call: TRBJ2-3
d_call: NA
clone_size: NA
cdr3_aa: CASSQDLGGYTQYF
cdr3_nt: TGCGCCAGCAGCCAAGATCTTGGGGGGTATACGCAGTATTTT

v_call: TRBV6-5
j_call: TRBJ1-1
d_call: NA
clone_size: NA
cdr3_aa: CASSYGRPGTEAFF
cdr3_nt: TGTGCCAGCAGTTATGGGAGGCCGGGGACTGAAGCTTTCTTT